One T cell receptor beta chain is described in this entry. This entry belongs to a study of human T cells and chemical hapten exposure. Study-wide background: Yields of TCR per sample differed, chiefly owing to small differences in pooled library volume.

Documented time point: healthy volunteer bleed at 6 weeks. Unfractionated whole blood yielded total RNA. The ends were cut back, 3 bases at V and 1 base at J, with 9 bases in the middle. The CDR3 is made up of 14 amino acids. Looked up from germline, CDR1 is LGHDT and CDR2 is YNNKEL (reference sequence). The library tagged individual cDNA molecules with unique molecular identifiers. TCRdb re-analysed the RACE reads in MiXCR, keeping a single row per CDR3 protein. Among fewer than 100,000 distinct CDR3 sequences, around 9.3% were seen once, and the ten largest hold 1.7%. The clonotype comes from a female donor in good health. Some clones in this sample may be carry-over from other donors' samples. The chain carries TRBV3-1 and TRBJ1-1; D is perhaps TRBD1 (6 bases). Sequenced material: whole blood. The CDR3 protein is CASSHGTWNTEAFF. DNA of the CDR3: TGTGCCAGCAGCCACGGGACATGGAACACTGAAGCTTTCTTT.